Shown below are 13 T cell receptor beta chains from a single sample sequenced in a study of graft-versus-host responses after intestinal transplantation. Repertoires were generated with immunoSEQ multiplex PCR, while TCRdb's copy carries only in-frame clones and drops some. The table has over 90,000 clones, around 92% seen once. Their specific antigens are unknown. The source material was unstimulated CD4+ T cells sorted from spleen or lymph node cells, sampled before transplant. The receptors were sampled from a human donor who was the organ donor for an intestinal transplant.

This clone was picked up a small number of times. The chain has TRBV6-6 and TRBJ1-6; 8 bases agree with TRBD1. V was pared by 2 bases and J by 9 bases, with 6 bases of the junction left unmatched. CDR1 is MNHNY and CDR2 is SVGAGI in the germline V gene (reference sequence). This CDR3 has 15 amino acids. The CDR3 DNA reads TGTGCCAGCAGTTACGGGCAGGGGGCAGGTTCACCCCTCCACTTT. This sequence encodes CASSYGQGAGSPLHF.

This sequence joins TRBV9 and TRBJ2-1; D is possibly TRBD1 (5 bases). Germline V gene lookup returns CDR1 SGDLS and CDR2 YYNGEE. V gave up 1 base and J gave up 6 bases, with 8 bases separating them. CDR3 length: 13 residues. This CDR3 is CASSVTRVNEQFF. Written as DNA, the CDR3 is TGTGCCAGCAGCGTAACCAGGGTCAATGAGCAGTTCTTC.

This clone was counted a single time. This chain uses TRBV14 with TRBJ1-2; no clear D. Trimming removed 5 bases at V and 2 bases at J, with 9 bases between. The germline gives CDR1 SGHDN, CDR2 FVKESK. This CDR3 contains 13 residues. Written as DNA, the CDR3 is TGTGCCAGCAGCGAGACCGGGAACTATGGCTACACCTTC. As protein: CASSETGNYGYTF.

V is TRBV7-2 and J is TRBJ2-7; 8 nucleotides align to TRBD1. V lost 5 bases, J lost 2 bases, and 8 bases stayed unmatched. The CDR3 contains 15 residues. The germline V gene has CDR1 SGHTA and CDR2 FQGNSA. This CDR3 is CASSPGTGGPYEQYF. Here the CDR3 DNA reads TGTGCCAGCAGCCCGGGGACAGGCGGGCCCTACGAGCAGTACTTC.

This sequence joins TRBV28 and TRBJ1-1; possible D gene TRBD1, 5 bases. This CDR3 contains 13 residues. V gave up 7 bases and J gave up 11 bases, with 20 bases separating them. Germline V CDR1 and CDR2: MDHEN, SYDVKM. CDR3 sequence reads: CASTLMGEGRAFF. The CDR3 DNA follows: TGTGCCAGCACCCTAATGGGGGAGGGTAGGGCTTTCTTT.

The CDR3 DNA reads as TGTGCCAGCAGCATTACTAGCGGGGGGTTTGAGCAGTTCTTC. Protein sequence: CASSITSGGFEQFF. The chain links TRBV11-2 to TRBJ2-1; 12 nucleotides line up with TRBD2. V lost 5 bases, J lost 9 bases, and 5 bases stayed unmatched. Germline V gives CDR1 SGHAT, CDR2 FQNNGV. The CDR3 is 14 amino acids.

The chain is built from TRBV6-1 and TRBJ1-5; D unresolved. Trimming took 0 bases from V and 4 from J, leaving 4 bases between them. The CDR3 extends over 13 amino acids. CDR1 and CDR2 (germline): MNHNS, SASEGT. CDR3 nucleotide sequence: TGTGCCAGCAGTGAAGCGAGGAATCAGCCCCAGCATTTT. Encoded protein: CASSEARNQPQHF.

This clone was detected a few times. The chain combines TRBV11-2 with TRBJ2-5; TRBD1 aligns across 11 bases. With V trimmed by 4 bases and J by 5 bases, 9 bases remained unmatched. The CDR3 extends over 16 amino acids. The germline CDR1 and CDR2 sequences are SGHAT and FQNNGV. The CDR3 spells CASSSRTGGVRETQYF. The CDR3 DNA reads TGTGCCAGCAGCTCTCGGACAGGGGGCGTCCGGGAGACCCAGTACTTC.

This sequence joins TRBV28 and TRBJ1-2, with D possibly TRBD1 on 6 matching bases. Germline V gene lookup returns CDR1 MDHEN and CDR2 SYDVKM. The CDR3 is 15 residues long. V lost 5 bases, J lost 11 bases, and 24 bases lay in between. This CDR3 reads CASSIPGEFERWYTF. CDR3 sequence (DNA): TGTGCCAGCAGTATCCCAGGGGAGTTTGAGAGGTGGTACACCTTC.

CDR3 nucleotide sequence: TGTGCCAGAAGCTTGGCGGCGGAGGTCTATAGCAATCAGCCCCAGCATTTT. Amino acids: CARSLAAEVYSNQPQHF. The chain links TRBV5-3 to TRBJ1-5, with D hard to call. TRBV5-3 is filed as an ORF, its function uncertain. The CDR3 has 17 residues. The ends were cut back, 0 bases at V and 0 bases at J, with 13 bases in the middle.

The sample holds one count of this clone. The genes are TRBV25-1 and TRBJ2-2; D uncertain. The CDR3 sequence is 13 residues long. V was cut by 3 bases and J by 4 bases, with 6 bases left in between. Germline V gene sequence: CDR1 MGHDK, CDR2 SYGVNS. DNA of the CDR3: TGTGCCAGCAGTGACAGTCCCACCGGGGAGCTGTTTTTT. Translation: CASSDSPTGELFF. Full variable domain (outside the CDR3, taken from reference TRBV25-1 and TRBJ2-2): EADIYQTPRYLVIGTGKKITLECSQTMGHDKMYWYQQDPGMELHLIHYSYGVNSTEKGDLSSESTVSRIRTEHFPLTLESARPSHTSQYLCASSDSPTGELFFGEGSRLTVL.

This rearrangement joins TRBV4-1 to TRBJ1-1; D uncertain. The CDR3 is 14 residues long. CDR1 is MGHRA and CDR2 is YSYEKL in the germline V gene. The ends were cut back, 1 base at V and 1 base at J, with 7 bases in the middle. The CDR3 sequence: CASSQGRQNTEAFF. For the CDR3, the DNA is TGCGCCAGCAGCCAAGGGCGACAGAACACTGAAGCTTTCTTT.

This CDR3 reads CASSPGTYRTDTQYF. CDR3 in DNA: TGTGCCAGCAGTCCCGGGACTTACCGCACAGATACGCAGTATTTT. The V call is TRBV7-9, the J call TRBJ2-3; maybe TRBD2 (6 bases). Per germline, CDR1 SEHNR and CDR2 FQNEAQ (reference sequence). The CDR3 covers 15 residues. Trimming pared 6 bases from V and 1 base from J, leaving 14 bases between. Combining the CDR3 with reference TRBV7-9 and TRBJ2-3 gives the whole variable domain DTGVSQNPRHKITKRGQNVTFRCDPISEHNRLYWYRQTLGQGPEFLTYFQNEAQLEKSRLLSDRFSAERPKGSFSTLEIQRTEQGDSAMYLCASSPGTYRTDTQYFGPGTRLTVL.